These 22 T cell receptor beta chains were sequenced from one sample in a study of cytomegalovirus exposure and HLA in healthy donors. 60 Vbeta and 13 Jbeta primers were used in PCR. TCRdb keeps only in-frame clones here, not all; method: immunoSEQ multiplex PCR. The table records around 190,000 clones, under 9.5% of them present only once. The sample consisted of PBMCs. These receptors all stem from a woman under 40 in good health and CMV-seropositive.

This clone was counted only a few times. This chain connects TRBV5-1 to TRBJ2-1, with a weak D call TRBD1 (6 bases). V lost 2 bases, J lost 0 bases, and 12 bases lay in between. CDR3 size: 16 residues. Per the germline V gene, CDR1 is SGHRS and CDR2 is YFSETQ. CDR3 loop: CASSLIAGASYNEQFF. The CDR3 DNA follows: TGCGCCAGCAGCTTAATAGCAGGGGCCTCCTACAATGAGCAGTTCTTC.

V gene TRBV5-1 combines with J gene TRBJ2-2; 8 bases line up with TRBD1. Losses at the gene ends were 0 bases for V and 5 bases for J; bases not matched to a gene: 6. The CDR3 contains 16 residues. Germline lookup yields CDR1 SGHRS and CDR2 YFSETQ. CDR3 amino acids: CASSLDGTGGTGELFF. Written as DNA, the CDR3 is TGCGCCAGCAGCTTGGATGGGACAGGAGGGACCGGGGAGCTGTTTTTT.

This clone was detected many times. This chain links TRBV4-1 with TRBJ2-7, with 12 bases lining up with TRBD2. The CDR3 has 17 residues. Germline V gene sequence: CDR1 MGHRA, CDR2 YSYEKL. The J segment lost 0 bases and the V segment lost 4 bases, leaving 7 bases of the junction unmatched. The CDR3 nucleotides read TGCGCCAGCAGCCCGCAGGGGGGACTAGCGGGCTCCTACGAGCAGTACTTC. It codes for CASSPQGGLAGSYEQYF.

This clone was counted only a few times. V usage is TRBV11-3 and J usage is TRBJ1-3; D is unclear. The length of the CDR3 is 15 residues. Germline V gene lookup returns CDR1 SGHNT and CDR2 YENEEA. V was clipped by 0 bases and J by 0 bases, with 6 bases between them. In DNA form, the CDR3 reads TGTGCCAGCAGCTTAGATTACAGCTCTGGAAACACCATATATTTT. Residues: CASSLDYSSGNTIYF.

The CDR3 reads CASSYSHRGSHGYTF. In nucleotides, the CDR3 is TGTGCCAGCAGTTACTCGCACAGGGGGAGTCATGGCTACACCTTC. The chain is built from TRBV6-5 and TRBJ1-2, with 8 bases identical to TRBD1. Germline V gene sequence: CDR1 MNHEY, CDR2 SVGAGI. V was clipped by 0 bases and J by 6 bases; unmatched bases: 6. This CDR3 has 15 residues.

This chain uses TRBV10-3 with TRBJ1-5; D gene uncertain. The CDR3 has 15 amino acids. Germline V CDR1 and CDR2: ENHRY, SYGVKD. V lost 0 bases and J lost 4, with 10 bases in between. CDR3 nucleotide sequence: TGTGCCATCAGTGAGTCCGCAGCGGGGAATCAGCCCCAGCATTTT. Residues: CAISESAAGNQPQHF.

This clone was counted only a few times. The rearrangement uses TRBV7-2 and TRBJ1-5; D is undetermined. V was pared by 4 bases and J by 3 bases, with 7 bases between. The CDR3 runs to 13 residues. The germline CDR1 and CDR2 sequences are SGHTA and FQGNSA. In nucleotides, the CDR3 is TGTGCCAGCAGCTACGCAGTCAATCAGCCCCAGCATTTT. Amino acids: CASSYAVNQPQHF. The full variable domain, completed using reference TRBV7-2 and TRBJ1-5, is GAGVSQSPSNKVTEKGKDVELRCDPISGHTALYWYRQSLGQGLEFLIYFQGNSAPDKSGLPSDRFSAERTGGSVSTLTIQRTQQEDSAVYLCASSYAVNQPQHFGDGTRLSIL.

In its sample, this clone is medium-sized. This chain connects TRBV5-4 to TRBJ1-3, with a possible D match to TRBD1 (6 bases). The CDR3 runs to 15 residues. Deletions cut 4 bases from V and 0 bases from J, with 11 bases between. Per the germline V gene, CDR1 is SGHNT and CDR2 is YYREEE (reference sequence). CDR3 in DNA: TGTGCCAGCAGCCCCGGACAGAGCTCTGGAAACACCATATATTTT. Translated: CASSPGQSSGNTIYF.

The sample holds a few counts of this clone. The genes are TRBV5-8 and TRBJ2-1, with TRBD1 as a possible D gene (6 bases). Germline V gene data show CDR1 as SGHTS and CDR2 as YDEGEE. The CDR3 runs to 11 residues. Trimming took 2 bases from V and 11 from J, leaving 8 bases between them. The CDR3: CASSFQGQQFF. Written as DNA, the CDR3 is TGTGCCAGCAGCTTCCAGGGGCAGCAGTTCTTC.

This clone appeared a few times. The chain has TRBV5-1 and TRBJ2-7; TRBD1 agrees at 9 bases. J was trimmed by 2 bases and V by 3 bases; bases with no gene match: 6. The CDR3 loop spans 15 amino acids. Germline V CDR1 and CDR2: SGHRS, YFSETQ. DNA for the CDR3: TGCGCCAGCAGCTGGACCGGGACAGGGCCCTACGAGCAGTACTTC. Protein sequence: CASSWTGTGPYEQYF.

The rearrangement links TRBV29-1 to TRBJ2-7; a weak D match, TRBD2 (6 bases). Between the trimmed V and J ends, which lost 4 bases and 4 bases, there was a span of 26 bases. CDR3 size: 17 residues. From germline, CDR1 is SQVTM and CDR2 ANQGSEA. CDR3 DNA sequence: TGCAGCGTTGTGGGGGGACCAGATCGCCCTCCAGGGTACGAGCAGTACTTC. This gives the protein CSVVGGPDRPPGYEQYF.

About this clone: Other DNA sequences from this sample encode an identical CDR3 as well. The chain employs TRBV2 and TRBJ2-7; D not resolved. Germline V CDR1 and CDR2: SNHLY, FYNNEI. The CDR3 runs 11 residues. V gave up 6 bases and J gave up 2 bases, with 5 bases separating them. The CDR3 reads CASRQTYEQYF. The CDR3 DNA reads as TGTGCCAGCAGACAGACCTACGAGCAGTACTTC.

This clone was seen only a few times. This sequence joins TRBV7-9 and TRBJ2-2; D is possibly TRBD1 (6 bases). The germline V and J ends were trimmed by 7 bases and 6 bases, with 9 bases remaining between them. Germline V gene lookup returns CDR1 SEHNR and CDR2 FQNEAQ (reference sequence). This CDR3 comprises 12 residues. In nucleotides, the CDR3 is TGTGCCAGCACCAGGGGCTCCGGGGAGCTGTTTTTT. This encodes CASTRGSGELFF. The full variable domain, rest sourced from reference TRBV7-9 and TRBJ2-2, is DTGVSQNPRHKITKRGQNVTFRCDPISEHNRLYWYRQTLGQGPEFLTYFQNEAQLEKSRLLSDRFSAERPKGSFSTLEIQRTEQGDSAMYLCASTRGSGELFFGEGSRLTVL.

This chain connects TRBV14 to TRBJ1-2; 7 bases match TRBD1. The V and J ends lost 4 bases and 2 bases, in that order; junction bases with no gene match: 7. CDR1 and CDR2 (germline): SGHDN, FVKESK. This CDR3 has 15 amino acids. CDR3: CASSPFPGQNYGYTF. The CDR3 region has the DNA TGTGCCAGCAGCCCATTTCCGGGACAGAACTATGGCTACACCTTC.

V and J are TRBV12-5 and TRBJ1-5; D is undetermined. Trimming took off 7 bases at V and 5 bases at J, with 12 bases between the two ends. The CDR3 is 13 amino acids. Germline CDR1 reads LGHNT; CDR2 reads FRNRAP. The CDR3 region is CASALREDQPQHF. As DNA, the CDR3 is TGTGCTAGTGCCCTTCGGGAGGATCAGCCCCAGCATTTT.

This clone has only a few counts. The chain is built from TRBV6-6 and TRBJ1-5; 7 positions match TRBD1. Germline V gives CDR1 MNHNY, CDR2 SVGAGI (reference sequence). The CDR3 extends over 14 amino acids. J was trimmed by 7 bases and V by 7 bases; bases with no gene match: 10. The CDR3 DNA is TGTGCCAGCACCCCCCCAGGGGGAACCCAGCCCCAGCATTTT. Translated, it gives CASTPPGGTQPQHF.

This chain links TRBV19 with TRBJ1-1; D not resolved. The CDR3 consists of 11 residues. Germline V lookup: CDR1 LNHDA, CDR2 SQIVND (reference sequence). V was trimmed by 3 bases and J by 10 bases, leaving 9 bases between them. This CDR3 is CASSIYLGAFF. CDR3 nucleotide sequence: TGTGCCAGTAGTATTTACCTCGGAGCTTTCTTT.

This clone was detected only a few times. The chain recombines TRBV19 with TRBJ2-7, with 8 bases that match TRBD2. Germline CDR1 and CDR2: LNHDA and SQIVND (reference sequence). CDR3 length: 15 residues. V trimming: 6 bases; J trimming: 6 bases; junction bases outside the gene matches: 13. This CDR3 reads CASRQGLERESEQYF. The DNA of the CDR3 is TGTGCCAGTAGGCAGGGTCTGGAGCGGGAGAGCGAGCAGTACTTC.

This chain joins TRBV6-5 and TRBJ1-5; perhaps TRBD1 as D (5 bases). The germline CDR1 and CDR2 sequences are MNHEY and SVGAGI. Trimming stripped 5 bases from V and 6 bases from J, with 17 bases between. CDR3 size: 15 residues. The CDR3 sequence: CASSTLGGMAQPQHF. The DNA for the CDR3 is TGTGCCAGCAGTACCCTCGGGGGTATGGCTCAGCCCCAGCATTTT.

The sample holds a few counts of this clone. Its ends do not fully match the called genes, so a read error is possible. The rearrangement uses TRBV14 and TRBJ2-7; D is perhaps TRBD2 (5 bases). The length of the CDR3 is 14 residues. Germline V gene sequence: CDR1 SGHDN, CDR2 FVKESK. The CDR3 loop reads CASSQDWRPYGQYF. CDR3 DNA: TGTGCCAGCAGCCAAGATTGGAGGCCCTACGGGCAGTACTTC.

The V gene is TRBV5-1, the J gene TRBJ2-1; 7 nucleotides match TRBD1. Germline lookup yields CDR1 SGHRS and CDR2 YFSETQ. V was clipped by 2 bases and J by 9 bases; unmatched bases: 11. The CDR3 runs to 15 residues. The CDR3 DNA reads TGCGCCAGCAGCTTAGAATGGGGAGCAGGGGGTGAGCAGTTCTTC. As protein: CASSLEWGAGGEQFF.

The chain links TRBV4-1 to TRBJ2-7; D is unclear. CDR3 length: 11 amino acids. Germline CDR1 and CDR2: MGHRA and YSYEKL. Trimming shortened V by 3 bases and J by 3 bases, and 3 bases separated the two germline ends. The CDR3 DNA reads TGCGCCAGCAGCCACCTCTACGAGCAGTACTTC. Amino acid sequence: CASSHLYEQYF.